Each of the 10 T cell receptor beta chains below was sequenced from the same sample in a study of beta chain features in type 1 diabetes. Study-level points and caveats: Moderate yet significant TCRB CDR3 shortening was seen in Type 1 diabetes patients in all four CD4+ subsets.

Antigens of these TCRs are unknown. Reverse transcribing all isolated RNA meant expressed TCRB transcripts were sequenced. Profiled with immunoSEQ multiplex PCR; TCRdb holds only in-frame clones, not every one. This sample has 600,000 or so clones, with around 12% found just once. The sample comprised naive CD4+ T cells from blood. These receptors were obtained from a man in his thirties or forties with type 1 diabetes.

This chain links TRBV5-1 with TRBJ2-7; D is perhaps TRBD1 or TRBD2 (5 bases each). Germline CDR1 reads SGHRS; CDR2 reads YFSETQ. V was shortened by 4 bases and J by 3 bases, with 14 bases between the two germline ends. The CDR3 is made up of 14 amino acids. This CDR3 is CASSDPGTVYEQYF. Here the CDR3 DNA reads TGCGCCAGCAGCGATCCCGGGACGGTCTACGAGCAGTACTTC.

The chain uses TRBV7-9 and TRBJ1-4; D is undetermined. CDR3 size: 15 residues. The V gene's germline CDR1 is SEHNR and CDR2 FQNEAQ (reference sequence). V lost 5 bases, J lost 0 bases, and 10 bases lay in between. The CDR3 nucleotides are TGTGCCAGCAGCCGGAACGGGGCAACTAATGAAAAACTGTTTTTT. Amino acid sequence: CASSRNGATNEKLFF. Combining the CDR3 with reference TRBV7-9 and TRBJ1-4 gives the whole variable domain DTGVSQNPRHKITKRGQNVTFRCDPISEHNRLYWYRQTLGQGPEFLTYFQNEAQLEKSRLLSDRFSAERPKGSFSTLEIQRTEQGDSAMYLCASSRNGATNEKLFFGSGTQLSVL.

This clone has a handful of counts. This rearrangement joins TRBV12-5 to TRBJ2-3; D gene ambiguous. Per the germline V gene, CDR1 is LGHNT and CDR2 is FRNRAP. V gave up 2 bases and J gave up 2 bases, with 2 bases separating them. The CDR3 sequence is 12 residues long. The chain's CDR3 is CASGLHTDTQYF. The CDR3 region has the DNA TGTGCTAGTGGTTTGCACACAGATACGCAGTATTTT.

The chain couples TRBV30 to TRBJ2-7; D may be TRBD1 (6 bases). From germline, CDR1 is GTSNPN and CDR2 SVGIG (reference sequence). The CDR3 consists of 12 residues. V lost 1 base and J 9 bases, leaving 13 bases between the germline ends. CDR3 in amino acids: CAWSGSWGPQYF. CDR3 DNA: TGTGCCTGGAGTGGGTCCTGGGGGCCGCAGTACTTC.

The chain has TRBV4-2 and TRBJ2-1, with D perhaps matching TRBD2 (6 bases). Germline CDR1 reads LGHNA; CDR2 reads YNFKEQ. This CDR3 is built from 17 residues. V was pared by 0 bases and J by 0 bases, with 12 bases between. This chain's CDR3 is CASSQDLREASYNEQFF. The CDR3, as DNA: TGTGCCAGCAGCCAAGACCTCAGGGAGGCCTCCTACAATGAGCAGTTCTTC.

To note about this clone: The sample holds other DNA sequences that translate to the same CDR3. The rearrangement uses TRBV11-2 and TRBJ2-1; D tentatively reads TRBD1 or TRBD2 (5 bases each). CDR3 length: 15 residues. V lost 0 bases and J lost 4, with 10 bases in between. Germline lookup yields CDR1 SGHAT and CDR2 FQNNGV. The CDR3 sequence: CASSLDGADYNEQFF. CDR3 nucleotides: TGTGCCAGCAGCTTAGACGGGGCGGATTACAATGAGCAGTTCTTC.

As for this clone: This sample also contains other DNA sequences that code for the same CDR3. The chain uses TRBV19 and TRBJ1-1; the D is unclear. V was trimmed by 5 bases and J by 1 base, leaving 5 bases between them. The CDR3 runs to 12 residues. From germline, CDR1 is LNHDA and CDR2 SQIVND (reference sequence). As DNA, the CDR3 is TGTGCCAGTAGTGGAGGGAACACTGAAGCTTTCTTT. This gives the protein CASSGGNTEAFF.

The chain combines TRBV9 with TRBJ1-1; D might be TRBD1 (6 bases). V shed 4 bases and J shed 3 bases, with 16 bases lying between them. The V gene's germline CDR1 is SGDLS and CDR2 YYNGEE. This CDR3 comprises 15 residues. The chain's CDR3 is CASSLTGEEYTEAFF. CDR3 DNA sequence: TGTGCCAGCAGCCTGACAGGTGAAGAGTACACTGAAGCTTTCTTT.

The rearrangement joins TRBV15 to TRBJ2-2; TRBD2 matches at 13 bases. The CDR3 extends over 16 amino acids. Germline V gene lookup returns CDR1 LNHNV and CDR2 YYDKDF (reference sequence). The ends lost 3 bases at V and 7 bases at J; junction bases unmatched: 5. This CDR3 reads CATSRWTSGGLGELFF. In DNA form, the CDR3 reads TGTGCCACCAGCAGGTGGACTAGCGGGGGCCTCGGGGAGCTGTTTTTT.

This clone came up a few times. This chain joins TRBV28 and TRBJ1-6; possibly TRBD1 for D (5 bases). This CDR3 has 13 residues. The germline V gene has CDR1 MDHEN and CDR2 SYDVKM. V gave up 7 bases and J gave up 9 bases, with 13 bases separating them. The CDR3 protein is CASTSGPTSPLHF. CDR3 coding DNA: TGTGCCAGCACGTCGGGGCCGACTTCACCCCTCCACTTT.